This entry lists 30 T cell receptor beta chains sequenced from one sample in a study of OX40 agonist ivuxolimab in advanced cancers. Clones were sequenced by immunoSEQ multiplex PCR, and TCRdb holds only the in-frame ones, with some missing. The sample has tens of thousands of clones; about 86% are singletons. The sequenced sample was CD4+ or CD8+ T cells sorted from blood, obtained in a trial of the OX40 agonist ivuxolimab. These receptors were obtained from an adult with an advanced solid tumor such as melanoma, head and neck, liver or kidney cancer.

This clone was seen a single time. The rearrangement links TRBV6-5 to TRBJ2-5; 10 bases are a match to TRBD1. Germline CDR1 reads MNHEY; CDR2 reads SVGAGI. The CDR3 spans 16 residues. V lost 0 bases and J lost 5; bases outside the gene matches: 6. The DNA of the CDR3 is TGTGCCAGCAGTTACTCGGGGACAGGGGCTTGGGAGACCCAGTACTTC. Encoded protein: CASSYSGTGAWETQYF.

The chain has TRBV7-8 and TRBJ1-3; D unresolved. CDR1 and CDR2 (germline): SGHVS, FQNEAQ. Deletions cut 4 bases from V and 0 bases from J, with 13 bases between. The CDR3 is 16 residues long. In DNA, the CDR3 is TGTGCCAGCAGCTATTCGGACGGAAGCTCTGGAAACACCATATATTTT. Its translation is CASSYSDGSSGNTIYF.

This chain connects TRBV28 to TRBJ1-1, with D possibly being TRBD1 (6 bases). The CDR3 consists of 16 residues. Germline assignment: CDR1 MDHEN and CDR2 SYDVKM. Trimming took 1 base from V and 3 from J, leaving 15 bases between them. CDR3 region: CASSLSGEVGYTEAFF. CDR3 nucleotide sequence: TGTGCCAGCAGTTTATCAGGGGAGGTTGGGTACACTGAAGCTTTCTTT.

CDR3 DNA: TGCGCCAGCAGCTCCGGACTAGCGGGGGCCTACGAGCAGTACTTC. Translation: CASSSGLAGAYEQYF. The chain has TRBV5-1 and TRBJ2-7, with 13 nucleotides matching TRBD2. The CDR3 covers 15 residues. CDR1 is SGHRS, CDR2 YFSETQ, per germline. The junction had 2 bases not matched to a gene; V was cut back by 3 bases and J by 2 bases.

The gene calls are TRBV18 and TRBJ2-5, with D uncertain. This CDR3 is 15 amino acids long. The germline gives CDR1 KGHSH, CDR2 LQKENI. V was cut by 1 base and J by 2 bases, with 11 bases left in between. The DNA for the CDR3 is TGTGCCAGCTCACCACTGCTGGCGGTACAAGAGACCCAGTACTTC. Translated: CASSPLLAVQETQYF.

J is TRBJ2-2 and V is TRBV6-6; the D gene is possibly TRBD2 (7 bases). CDR3 length: 16 residues. Germline V gene lookup returns CDR1 MNHNY and CDR2 SVGAGI (reference sequence). The V end lost 0 bases, the J end lost 3 bases, and 11 bases lay between the germline ends. The CDR3 loop reads CASSYSGGGDTGELFF. CDR3 coding DNA: TGTGCCAGCAGTTACTCGGGAGGGGGGGACACCGGGGAGCTGTTTTTT.

The chain is built from TRBV14 and TRBJ2-5; D is unclear. Per germline, CDR1 SGHDN and CDR2 FVKESK. There are 15 residues in the CDR3. Trimming shortened V by 1 base and J by 5 bases, and 14 bases separated the two germline ends. This CDR3 is CASSQVQAGGETQYF. CDR3 coding DNA: TGTGCCAGCAGCCAAGTACAAGCTGGTGGGGAGACCCAGTACTTC.

This rearrangement joins TRBV5-1 to TRBJ2-1, with 10 bases matching TRBD2. The CDR3 contains 16 residues. The germline V gene encodes CDR1 SGHRS and CDR2 YFSETQ. V gave up 4 bases and J gave up 6 bases; unmatched junction bases: 10. The CDR3 nucleotides read TGCGCCAGCAGCCCCGACGGACTAGCGGTTCCCAATGAGCAGTTCTTC. It is translated as CASSPDGLAVPNEQFF. The full variable domain, rest sourced from reference TRBV5-1 and TRBJ2-1, is KAGVTQTPRYLIKTRGQQVTLSCSPISGHRSVSWYQQTPGQGLQFLFEYFSETQRNKGNFPGRFSGRQFSNSRSEMNVSTLELGDSALYLCASSPDGLAVPNEQFFGPGTRLTVL.

J is TRBJ1-2 and V is TRBV18; D is possibly TRBD1 (6 bases). V was cut by 0 bases and J by 4 bases, with 15 bases left in between. This CDR3 is built from 16 residues. CDR1 KGHSH and CDR2 LQKENI come from the germline V gene. Here the CDR3 DNA reads TGTGCCAGCTCACCACCGGGAACAGGGATGGTCTATGGCTACACCTTC. This encodes CASSPPGTGMVYGYTF.

Worth noting for this clone: Germline and junction disagree at one end, which may indicate a read error. The chain combines TRBV7-2 with TRBJ2-5; tentatively, D is TRBD2 (7 bases). Germline V gives CDR1 SGHTA, CDR2 FQGNSA. The CDR3 covers 15 residues. Here the CDR3 DNA reads TGTGCCAGCAGACGCTCAGCGGGGACAAGAGAGGCCCAGTACTTC. Protein product: CASRRSAGTREAQYF.

The CDR3 bases are TGCGCCAGCAGCAGTCCCAGGGAGGCTAATTCACCCCTCCACTTT. This codes for CASSSPREANSPLHF. V and J are TRBV5-1 and TRBJ1-6; possibly TRBD1 for D (5 bases). The germline gives CDR1 SGHRS, CDR2 YFSETQ. Trimming pared 4 bases from V and 6 bases from J, leaving 14 bases between. The CDR3 loop spans 15 amino acids.

This clone was seen more than once but under ten times. The V gene is TRBV23-1, the J gene TRBJ1-5, with D hard to call. TRBV23-1 falls under the ORF class, with uncertain function. CDR3 length equals 13 residues. With 3 bases removed from V and 4 bases from J, the gap between germline ends came to 7 bases. The CDR3 DNA reads as TGCGCCAGCAGTCACGGGCTAAATCAGCCCCAGCATTTT. It is translated as CASSHGLNQPQHF.

The chain links TRBV4-1 to TRBJ2-7; D is possibly TRBD1 (6 bases). From germline, CDR1 is MGHRA and CDR2 YSYEKL. V lost 3 bases to trimming and J lost 0 bases, with 15 bases between them. The CDR3 runs 16 residues. CDR3 bases: TGCGCCAGCAGCCAGTTAACCGGGACAAACTCCTACGAGCAGTACTTC. It translates to CASSQLTGTNSYEQYF.

The chain links TRBV23-1 to TRBJ1-6, with TRBD1 as a possible D gene (5 bases). TRBV23-1 is sorted into the ORF group, with uncertain function. Deletions cut 4 bases from V and 7 bases from J, with 11 bases between. The CDR3 is made up of 14 amino acids. The CDR3 DNA follows: TGCGCCAGCAGTCGAGGGACCCGAAATTCACCCCTCCACTTT. Its protein product is CASSRGTRNSPLHF.

V usage is TRBV28 and J usage is TRBJ1-3; 11 bases are shared with TRBD1. Germline V gives CDR1 MDHEN, CDR2 SYDVKM. V shed 4 bases and J 9 bases; nucleotides not matched to a gene: 11. The CDR3 length is 16 residues. The CDR3 loop reads CASSSPGQGGFGTIYF. CDR3 sequence (DNA): TGTGCCAGCAGTTCACCGGGACAGGGGGGCTTCGGCACCATATATTTT.

This clone has only one observation. The chain is built from TRBV7-8 and TRBJ2-2, with 8 bases matching TRBD2. The CDR3 has 15 residues. With V trimmed by 6 bases and J by 5 bases, 8 bases remained unmatched. The V gene's germline CDR1 is SGHVS and CDR2 FQNEAQ. CDR3 sequence: CASSLRGGPTGELFF. CDR3 in DNA: TGTGCCAGCAGTCTCCGGGGGGGTCCGACCGGGGAGCTGTTTTTT.

The genes are TRBV10-2 and TRBJ2-2; 9 nucleotides agree with TRBD2. Trimming removed 6 bases from V and 1 base from J; junction bases left unmatched: 3. Germline CDR1 and CDR2: WSHSY and SAAADI. The CDR3 runs to 15 residues. In DNA form, the CDR3 reads TGCGCCAGCAGGGATAGCGGGAGGAACACCGGGGAGCTGTTTTTT. This codes for CASRDSGRNTGELFF.

The V gene is TRBV6-5, the J gene TRBJ1-2; tentatively, D is TRBD1 (6 bases). V was shortened by 0 bases and J by 4 bases, with 12 bases between the two germline ends. The CDR3 has 15 amino acids. CDR1 MNHEY and CDR2 SVGAGI come from the germline V gene. DNA of the CDR3: TGTGCCAGCAGTTACTCTAGAGGGGGAGGCTATGGCTACACCTTC. Amino acids: CASSYSRGGGYGYTF.

V gene TRBV5-5 combines with J gene TRBJ2-1; 9 bases match TRBD2. J gave up 10 bases and V 4 bases, and 6 bases lay outside the gene matches. Germline CDR1 reads SGHKS; CDR2 reads YYEKEE (reference sequence). This CDR3 comprises 13 residues. For the CDR3, the DNA is TGTGCCAGCAGCGGGACTAGCCTCCAGGAGCAGTTCTTC. Its translation is CASSGTSLQEQFF.

The J gene is TRBJ1-4, the V gene TRBV30; tentatively, D is TRBD1 (5 bases). V shed 4 bases and J shed 7 bases, with 10 bases lying between them. CDR1 is GTSNPN and CDR2 is SVGIG in the germline V gene (reference sequence). The CDR3 is 12 residues long. The DNA for the CDR3 is TGTGCCTGGAAGGGGCCCTCTGAAAAACTGTTTTTT. Translated, it gives CAWKGPSEKLFF.

The V and J genes are TRBV2 and TRBJ1-2; D is perhaps TRBD1 (6 bases). CDR1 SNHLY and CDR2 FYNNEI come from the germline V gene. The V gene lost 10 bases and the J gene lost 9 bases, with 21 bases spanning the gap. The CDR3 extends over 13 amino acids. The CDR3 DNA is TGTGCCACCTATTGGGGCAGGGGAAGGAGCTACACCTTC. This gives the protein CATYWGRGRSYTF.

The chain carries TRBV30 and TRBJ2-1, with TRBD2 matching over 10 bases. The CDR3 has 16 amino acids. The trim removed 5 bases at V and 5 bases at J, leaving 12 bases unmatched. CDR1 is GTSNPN, CDR2 SVGIG, per germline (reference sequence). CDR3 sequence (DNA): TGTGCCTGGCGTTATATCCGGACTAGCGGCCACAATGAGCAGTTCTTC. Residues: CAWRYIRTSGHNEQFF.

The J gene is TRBJ1-2, the V gene TRBV7-9; D uncertain. The V gene lost 5 bases and the J gene lost 12 bases, with 16 bases spanning the gap. Germline assignment: CDR1 SEHNR and CDR2 FQNEAQ (reference sequence). The CDR3 spans 12 residues. In nucleotides, the CDR3 is TGTGCCAGCAGCACAGAACGCTCTTGGAACACCTTC. Encoded protein: CASSTERSWNTF.

The gene calls are TRBV29-1 and TRBJ2-1; 14 positions match TRBD2. Trimming took 6 bases from V and 6 from J; bases not matched to a gene: 4. The CDR3 is 14 amino acids. Germline CDR1 is SQVTM and CDR2 is ANQGSEA. CDR3: CSVPGLAGGNEQFF. CDR3 bases: TGCAGCGTCCCAGGACTAGCGGGAGGCAATGAGCAGTTCTTC.

J is TRBJ2-7 and V is TRBV13; the D gene could be TRBD1 or TRBD2 (6 bases each). V was clipped by 4 bases and J by 5 bases, with 24 bases between them. CDR1 PRHDT and CDR2 FYEKMQ come from the germline V gene (reference sequence). The CDR3 consists of 17 residues. As DNA, the CDR3 is TGTGCCAGCAGCTCGGGGGTTGAAGGCCAGGGGAGCCACGAGCAGTACTTC. Protein product: CASSSGVEGQGSHEQYF.

The chain joins TRBV7-2 to TRBJ1-1; D is uncertain. CDR3 length equals 13 residues. The germline gives CDR1 SGHTA, CDR2 FQGNSA. Trimming removed 5 bases at V and 10 bases at J, with 17 bases between. The CDR3, as DNA: TGTGCCAGCAGCCCTCGGGAGGGCAGGCGAGCTTTCTTT. It is translated as CASSPREGRRAFF.

This clone was found once. This chain uses TRBV7-3 with TRBJ2-1; 7 bases agree with TRBD1. Germline CDR1 is SGHTA and CDR2 is FQGTGA. J gave up 8 bases and V 5 bases, and 12 bases lay outside the gene matches. CDR3 length: 15 amino acids. The CDR3 DNA follows: TGTGCCAGCAGCAACCGGGACAGCGTTCAATATGAGCAGTTCTTC. This codes for CASSNRDSVQYEQFF.

The rearrangement links TRBV30 to TRBJ1-5, with 8 nucleotides matching TRBD1. CDR1 and CDR2 from the germline V gene are GTSNPN and SVGIG (reference sequence). This CDR3 contains 14 residues. V lost 1 base and J lost 5; bases outside the gene matches: 4. Here the CDR3 reads CAWSDYRGDQPQHF. CDR3 DNA: TGTGCCTGGAGTGATTACAGGGGGGATCAGCCCCAGCATTTT.

The chain has TRBV7-2 and TRBJ1-1, with D unresolved. Germline CDR1 is SGHTA and CDR2 is FQGNSA. The CDR3 runs to 17 residues. V gave up 5 bases and J gave up 0 bases, with 19 bases separating them. The chain's CDR3 is CASSPPMRLSMNTEAFF. CDR3 sequence (DNA): TGTGCCAGCAGCCCCCCCATGAGGTTGTCCATGAACACTGAAGCTTTCTTT. The full variable domain, in which reference TRBV7-2 and TRBJ1-1 provide the parts outside the CDR3, is GAGVSQSPSNKVTEKGKDVELRCDPISGHTALYWYRQSLGQGLEFLIYFQGNSAPDKSGLPSDRFSAERTGGSVSTLTIQRTQQEDSAVYLCASSPPMRLSMNTEAFFGQGTRLTVV.

This clone was counted at least ten times. This CDR3 reads CTSSQDNRGRRYGYTF. The CDR3 DNA sequence: TGCACCAGCAGCCAAGACAACAGGGGTCGCCGCTATGGCTACACCTTC. The chain uses TRBV1 and TRBJ1-2; the table's D gene call, TRBD1, was not cross checked with the DNA. TRBV1 is deemed a pseudogene. This CDR3 spans 16 amino acids.